The count of the clone carrying this T cell receptor (beta chain) is one. Other DNA sequences from this sample encode an identical CDR3 as well. As handled by the study authors: Amplification of reference gene primers provided the estimated nucleated cell counts. The data were produced by immunoSEQ multiplex PCR, yet TCRdb's version contains in-frame clones alone and is incomplete. The V and J calls and clone size are taken from that table; D and trimming were inferred from the DNA. The repertoire has about 71,000 clones, roughly 82% of them found once; the top ten carry approximately 13%. The sample originates from a study of blood T cell repertoires in COVID-19. This receptor was identified in a woman of 80 years or more with acute or convalescent COVID-19. Source material: peripheral blood.

Here the CDR3 DNA reads TGTGCCAGCAGCTTGGGGGGGCCGAACTATGGCTACACCTTC. It specifies CASSLGGPNYGYTF. J is TRBJ1-2 and V is TRBV7-8, with D tentatively TRBD1 (6 bases). The CDR3 sequence is 14 residues long. Germline lookup yields CDR1 SGHVS and CDR2 FQNEAQ. V lost 3 bases and J lost 2, with 10 bases in between.